A selection of T cell receptor beta chains follows, all from one sample in a study of blood T cell repertoires in COVID-19. Clones were sequenced by immunoSEQ multiplex PCR, and TCRdb holds only the in-frame ones, with some missing. The sample has roughly 520,000 clones; 88% are singletons. The specimen sequenced was PBMCs or T cells enriched from blood (not recorded which). All receptors come from a woman between 40 and 50 years old who had recovered from COVID-19. CDR3s include the opening cysteine and the closing phenylalanine or tryptophan. The D gene is left open where the match is weak. Size tells how often a clone was seen (once, few, many) or the class of an expanded clone, and some rows leave it out.

d_gene: TRBD1
j_gene: TRBJ1-2
v_gene: TRBV4-1
abundance: -
CDR3aa: CASSQVMRDRGERGYTF
CDR3nt: TGCGCCAGCAGCCAAGTAATGAGGGACAGGGGGGAGCGTGGCTACACCTTC

d_gene: -
j_gene: TRBJ2-5
v_gene: TRBV5-4
abundance: -
CDR3aa: CASSVGKRTHQETQYF
CDR3nt: TGTGCCAGCAGCGTAGGAAAGCGAACCCACCAAGAGACCCAGTACTTC

d_gene: -
j_gene: TRBJ2-3
v_gene: TRBV28
abundance: -
CDR3aa: CASREGSVFTDTQYF
CDR3nt: TGTGCCAGCAGGGAGGGCAGTGTGTTCACAGATACGCAGTATTTT

d_gene: TRBD2
j_gene: TRBJ2-1
v_gene: TRBV18
abundance: -
CDR3aa: CASSPGTSGRNEQFF
CDR3nt: TGTGCCAGCTCACCAGGGACTAGCGGGAGAAATGAGCAGTTCTTC

d_gene: TRBD2
j_gene: TRBJ2-1
v_gene: TRBV7-2
abundance: -
CDR3aa: CASSLAFLAGGPHRTYNEQFF
CDR3nt: TGTGCCAGCAGCTTAGCATTCTTAGCGGGAGGGCCCCATAGGACCTACAATGAGCAGTTCTTC

d_gene: -
j_gene: TRBJ2-5
v_gene: TRBV5-1
abundance: -
CDR3aa: CASSSKGPLQETQYF
CDR3nt: TGCGCCAGCAGTTCCAAGGGGCCTTTGCAAGAGACCCAGTACTTC

d_gene: -
j_gene: TRBJ1-4
v_gene: TRBV11-2
abundance: -
CDR3aa: CASSPRTGREKLFF
CDR3nt: TGTGCCAGCAGCCCACGGACCGGGAGAGAAAAACTGTTTTTT

d_gene: TRBD1
j_gene: TRBJ2-7
v_gene: TRBV19
abundance: -
CDR3aa: CASSIMDRYEQYF
CDR3nt: TGTGCCAGTAGTATAATGGACAGGTACGAGCAGTACTTC

d_gene: TRBD1
j_gene: TRBJ2-7
v_gene: TRBV19
abundance: -
CDR3aa: CASSPRGQGWDKTEQYF
CDR3nt: TGTGCCAGTAGTCCCCGAGGACAGGGGTGGGATAAGACCGAGCAGTACTTC

d_gene: TRBD1
j_gene: TRBJ1-6
v_gene: TRBV6-5
abundance: -
CDR3aa: CASSYGTGISPLHF
CDR3nt: TGTGCCAGCAGTTACGGGACAGGAATTTCACCCCTCCACTTT

d_gene: -
j_gene: TRBJ1-2
v_gene: TRBV4-3
abundance: -
CDR3aa: CASSQAAWGEGDGYTF
CDR3nt: TGCGCCAGCAGCCAGGCCGCCTGGGGGGAAGGAGATGGCTACACCTTC

d_gene: -
j_gene: TRBJ1-2
v_gene: TRBV3-1/TRBV3-2
abundance: -
CDR3aa: CASSQDPFAADYGYTF
CDR3nt: TGTGCCAGCAGCCAAGATCCCTTTGCGGCGGACTATGGCTACACCTTC

d_gene: TRBD1
j_gene: TRBJ1-1
v_gene: TRBV7-2
abundance: -
CDR3aa: CASSLLGRGQVSEAFF
CDR3nt: TGTGCCAGCAGCTTATTGGGCAGGGGGCAGGTATCTGAAGCTTTCTTT

d_gene: TRBD1
j_gene: TRBJ2-1
v_gene: TRBV14
abundance: -
CDR3aa: CASSQKTGRESNEQFF
CDR3nt: TGTGCCAGCAGCCAAAAGACAGGGCGCGAGTCTAATGAGCAGTTCTTC

d_gene: TRBD2
j_gene: TRBJ2-5
v_gene: TRBV24-1
abundance: -
CDR3aa: CATSEGRSGGRETQYF
CDR3nt: TGTGCCACCAGTGAAGGGAGGTCTGGCGGGAGGGAGACCCAGTACTTC

d_gene: TRBD1
j_gene: TRBJ1-2
v_gene: TRBV19
abundance: -
CDR3aa: CASSRDRANYGYTF
CDR3nt: TGTGCCAGTAGTCGGGACAGGGCTAACTATGGCTACACCTTC

d_gene: -
j_gene: TRBJ2-5
v_gene: TRBV5-1
abundance: -
CDR3aa: CASSLEGRETQYF
CDR3nt: TGCGCCAGCAGCTTGGAGGGGCGGGAGACCCAGTACTTC

d_gene: TRBD2
j_gene: TRBJ2-3
v_gene: TRBV9
abundance: -
CDR3aa: CASSVDWTSGRADTQYF
CDR3nt: TGTGCCAGCAGCGTAGATTGGACTAGCGGGAGGGCAGATACGCAGTATTTT

d_gene: -
j_gene: TRBJ2-1
v_gene: TRBV21-1
abundance: -
CDR3aa: CASIVGASESSYNEQFF
CDR3nt: TGTGCCAGCATCGTTGGGGCTAGCGAGAGCTCCTACAATGAGCAGTTCTTC

d_gene: -
j_gene: TRBJ1-1
v_gene: TRBV11-3
abundance: few
CDR3aa: CASSLGALNTEAFF
CDR3nt: TGTGCCAGCAGCTTAGGAGCATTGAACACTGAAGCTTTCTTT